A single sample gave rise to the 8 T cell receptor beta chains below, sequenced in a study of shared clonotypes between healthy human individuals. Libraries were prepared by immunoSEQ multiplex PCR; TCRdb keeps only in-frame clonotypes and omits some of them. The sample consists of about 2.3 million clones, 85% to 95% of them appearing once. Specimen: naive CD4+ T cells from PBMCs. The subset: CD45RA+ positively selected. Receptor source: a man younger than 35 in good health. Some clones in this sample may be carry-over from other donors' samples.

CDR3 DNA sequence: TGTGCCAGCAGTTTACTAGCGGGGATGAACACCGGGGAGCTGTTTTTT. It yields the protein CASSLLAGMNTGELFF. This rearrangement joins TRBV28 to TRBJ2-2; 9 nucleotides match TRBD2. This CDR3 is 16 amino acids long. Trimming removed 2 bases from V and 1 base from J; junction bases left unmatched: 2. Germline loops: CDR1 MDHEN, CDR2 SYDVKM.

The rearrangement uses TRBV29-1 and TRBJ2-4; D uncertain. The CDR3 length is 15 residues. Trimming shortened V by 4 bases and J by 0 bases, and 13 bases separated the two germline ends. Germline V gives CDR1 SQVTM, CDR2 ANQGSEA. The CDR3 DNA reads as TGCAGCGTTGTAACCAGACTGCTAGCCAAAAACATTCAGTACTTC. This translates into CSVVTRLLAKNIQYF.

V gene TRBV19 combines with J gene TRBJ2-6; 7 nucleotides align to TRBD1. V lost 6 bases, J lost 0 bases, and 20 bases stayed unmatched. Germline CDR1 and CDR2: LNHDA and SQIVND (reference sequence). The length of the CDR3 is 21 residues. CDR3 nucleotides: TGTGCCAGTAGACAGAACGACAGGGCCTTCCTCAAGGGCTCTGGGGCCAACGTCCTGACTTTC. It yields the protein CASRQNDRAFLKGSGANVLTF. Supplemented by reference TRBV19 and TRBJ2-6, the full variable domain reads DGGITQSPKYLFRKEGQNVTLSCEQNLNHDAMYWYRQDPGQGLRLIYYSQIVNDFQKGDIAEGYSVSREKKESFPLTVTSAQKNPTAFYLCASRQNDRAFLKGSGANVLTFGAGSRLTVL.

The gene calls are TRBV7-2 and TRBJ2-7; TRBD2 is a possible D gene (5 bases). The CDR3 runs 12 residues. Trimming cost V 2 bases and J 10 bases, with 12 bases left between them. The germline V gene has CDR1 SGHTA and CDR2 FQGNSA. The CDR3 DNA follows: TGTGCCAGCAGCTTAACATTCGAGGGACAGTACTTC. Its protein is CASSLTFEGQYF.

The CDR3, as DNA: TGTGCCACCACAAAGGGACAGGCAAACATTCAGTACTTC. As protein: CATTKGQANIQYF. The V and J genes are TRBV15 and TRBJ2-4, with TRBD1 matching over 8 bases. There are 13 residues in the CDR3. Trimming at V came to 7 bases and at J to 6 bases, leaving 5 bases not matched to a gene. Germline V lookup: CDR1 LNHNV, CDR2 YYDKDF (reference sequence).

This clone appeared once. The chain couples TRBV5-1 to TRBJ2-2, with 7 nucleotides matching TRBD2. The CDR3 is 15 amino acids. The V segment lost 2 bases and the J segment 6 bases; nucleotides outside the gene matches: 7. Looked up from germline, CDR1 is SGHRS and CDR2 is YFSETQ. The CDR3 sequence is CASSFMAGVPGELFF. CDR3 DNA sequence: TGCGCCAGCAGCTTTATGGCGGGGGTACCCGGGGAGCTGTTTTTT.

This chain joins TRBV11-2 and TRBJ1-4; D remains ambiguous. The CDR3 runs to 16 residues. The V end lost 5 bases, the J end lost 0 bases, and 13 bases lay between the germline ends. The germline gives CDR1 SGHAT, CDR2 FQNNGV. This CDR3 is CASSAPTNPTNEKLFF. In nucleotides, the CDR3 is TGTGCCAGCAGCGCGCCGACAAACCCAACTAATGAAAAACTGTTTTTT.

V gene TRBV11-2 combines with J gene TRBJ1-4, with D maybe TRBD1 (6 bases). CDR3 length: 15 amino acids. Germline CDR1 and CDR2: SGHAT and FQNNGV. Deletions cut 5 bases from V and 5 bases from J, with 15 bases between. The DNA for the CDR3 is TGTGCCAGCAGCGAGAGGGGGGTGTACAATGAAAAACTGTTTTTT. As protein: CASSERGVYNEKLFF.